This TCR beta chain was captured in a study of beta chain features in type 1 diabetes. Study results and limitations: Possible PCR preference for shorter templates applied equally to patients and controls. In every one of the four CD4+ subsets, TCRB CDR3s were moderately but significantly shorter in Type 1 diabetes patients.

Of the isolated RNA, all was reverse transcribed, and so the sequenced material was expressed TCRB transcripts. Only in-frame clones appear in the TCRdb table, and some are missing; sequencing was by immunoSEQ multiplex PCR. The sample holds over 150,000 clones; over 9% are singletons and the top ten take less than 0.5%. This clone has more than one count but fewer than ten. Its antigen remains unknown. The sample carries other DNA sequences with the same CDR3. V gave up 5 bases and J gave up 6 bases; unmatched junction bases: 10. The CDR3 runs 16 residues. The germline V gene encodes CDR1 SGHTA and CDR2 FQGTGA.

Sequences were obtained from central memory CD4+ T cells from blood. V and J are TRBV7-3 and TRBJ2-3; 11 bases are shared with TRBD2. This receptor was identified in a man aged 25-40 years with type 1 diabetes. As DNA, the CDR3 is TGTGCCAGCAGCCCCATAGCGGGAGGGCCCTCGGATACGCAGTATTTT. Protein: CASSPIAGGPSDTQYF.